The next 23 T cell receptor beta chains were all read from a single sample in a study of blood T cell repertoires in COVID-19 (dated by TCRdb to 2019 to 2021). The method behind the library was the immunoSEQ multiplex PCR assay. As stored in TCRdb, this immuneACCESS dataset retains in-frame rearrangements with V and J assigned. A fraction of the clones does not appear; measured against another copy, unresolved V genes explain less than half of the discrepancy, and the remainder lacks a known reason. This sample has 110,000 to 150,000 clones in its table, and roughly 80% of those were observed once. Around 8% of the sample goes to the ten largest clones. Material for sequencing was peripheral blood. The receptors here all came from a human donor in a cohort sampled during active COVID-19.

This sequence joins TRBV4-2 and TRBJ1-2, with D perhaps TRBD1 (5 bases). V dropped 4 bases and J dropped 5 bases, with 20 bases sitting between them. Germline-derived CDR1 and CDR2 are LGHNA and YNFKEQ. The CDR3 has 16 amino acids. CDR3 nucleotide sequence: TGTGCCAGCAGCCCCTCCCCGGGTGACAGTTTTTATGGCTACACCTTC. This sequence encodes CASSPSPGDSFYGYTF.

This clone was counted only a few times. The chain couples TRBV9 to TRBJ1-1; no definite D call. The CDR3 covers 13 residues. With 0 bases removed from V and 10 bases from J, the gap between germline ends came to 13 bases. The V gene's germline CDR1 is SGDLS and CDR2 YYNGEE. CDR3 residues: CASSVAIGIPAFF. The CDR3 nucleotides read TGTGCCAGCAGCGTAGCTATCGGGATCCCAGCTTTCTTT.

At least ten counts were recorded for this clone. The chain couples TRBV2 to TRBJ2-2; D gene ambiguous. Trimming removed 6 bases at V and 5 bases at J, with 10 bases between. The germline CDR1 and CDR2 sequences are SNHLY and FYNNEI. This CDR3 contains 13 residues. CDR3 bases: TGTGCCAGCAGGCAGGTGTATACCGGGGAGCTGTTTTTT. Translation gives CASRQVYTGELFF.

The chain is built from TRBV7-9 and TRBJ2-1; the match to TRBD1 covers 7 bases. CDR1 is SEHNR and CDR2 is FQNEAQ in the germline V gene (reference sequence). V shed 4 bases and J 9 bases; nucleotides not matched to a gene: 6. The CDR3 is made up of 13 amino acids. The CDR3, as DNA: TGTGCCAGCAGCTCGAGACAGGGCGGTGAGCAGTTCTTC. This translates into CASSSRQGGEQFF.

The chain combines TRBV28 with TRBJ2-7, with D hard to call. CDR3 length: 11 residues. Germline lookup yields CDR1 MDHEN and CDR2 SYDVKM. V lost 7 bases and J lost 2, with 6 bases in between. CDR3 sequence: CASTSAYEQYF. As DNA, the CDR3 is TGTGCCAGCACCTCCGCCTACGAGCAGTACTTC.

V and J are TRBV10-3 and TRBJ1-5, with 9 bases lining up with TRBD1. The germline V gene encodes CDR1 ENHRY and CDR2 SYGVKD. V trimming: 4 bases; J trimming: 2 bases; junction bases outside the gene matches: 6. This CDR3 is 16 amino acids long. The CDR3 here is CAISAGQGVGNQPQHF. The CDR3 bases are TGTGCCATCAGTGCGGGACAGGGCGTCGGCAATCAGCCCCAGCATTTT.

This clone was seen a handful of times. This sequence joins TRBV5-1 and TRBJ1-1, with TRBD1 matching 9 bases. The CDR3 spans 14 residues. V shed 4 bases and J 6 bases; nucleotides not matched to a gene: 7. Germline V CDR1 and CDR2: SGHRS, YFSETQ. The CDR3 sequence: CASSTQGASPEAFF. The CDR3 region has the DNA TGCGCCAGCAGCACACAGGGGGCTTCGCCTGAAGCTTTCTTT.

V and J are TRBV10-1 and TRBJ1-5; the match to TRBD1 covers 9 bases. This CDR3 is built from 19 residues. Germline V gives CDR1 WNHNN, CDR2 SYGVQD (reference sequence). With V trimmed by 0 bases and J by 0 bases, 9 bases remained unmatched. The CDR3 nucleotides read TGCGCCAGCAGTGAGTCTAGGACAGGGGAGCTCTATAGCAATCAGCCCCAGCATTTT. Its protein is CASSESRTGELYSNQPQHF.

The chain recombines TRBV7-8 with TRBJ2-5, with 8 bases matching TRBD1. The CDR3 runs 12 residues. The germline V gene has CDR1 SGHVS and CDR2 FQNEAQ. J lost 7 bases, V lost 5 bases, and 3 bases had no gene match. The chain's CDR3 is CASSEGQGTQYF. The CDR3 coding sequence is TGTGCCAGCAGCGAAGGACAGGGGACCCAGTACTTC.

V is TRBV18 and J is TRBJ2-5; tentative D call: TRBD1 (6 bases). The CDR3 covers 15 residues. The V gene lost 5 bases and the J gene lost 4 bases, with 17 bases spanning the gap. CDR1 is KGHSH, CDR2 LQKENI, per germline. The CDR3 sequence is CASSSTGSDGETQYF. CDR3 in DNA: TGTGCCAGCTCATCCACAGGGTCGGATGGAGAGACCCAGTACTTC.

V gene TRBV10-2 combines with J gene TRBJ1-6; 10 bases are shared with TRBD1. This CDR3 has 15 amino acids. Per the germline V gene, CDR1 is WSHSY and CDR2 is SAAADI. V shed 6 bases, J shed 8 bases, and the junction held 7 bases outside the gene matches. CDR3 protein: CASSWAGTGDSPLHF. The CDR3 DNA sequence: TGCGCCAGCAGCTGGGCGGGGACAGGGGATTCACCCCTCCACTTT.

The genes are TRBV18 and TRBJ1-6, with D maybe TRBD1 (6 bases). Germline values: CDR1 KGHSH, CDR2 LQKENI. Trimming stripped 2 bases from V and 6 bases from J, with 11 bases between. This CDR3 spans 15 amino acids. CDR3 in amino acids: CASSPETGGNSPLHF. The CDR3, as DNA: TGTGCCAGCTCACCAGAGACAGGAGGTAATTCACCCCTCCACTTT.

The chain links TRBV7-2 to TRBJ2-7, with a possible D match to TRBD1 (5 bases). This CDR3 spans 14 amino acids. V lost 1 base, J lost 6 bases, and 13 bases lay in between. Germline-derived CDR1 and CDR2 are SGHTA and FQGNSA. CDR3 sequence: CASSLGGALTEQYF. CDR3 in DNA: TGTGCCAGCAGCTTAGGGGGCGCGTTAACCGAGCAGTACTTC.

The chain couples TRBV6-5 to TRBJ1-2, with D possibly TRBD1 on 6 matching bases. This CDR3 spans 15 amino acids. V was trimmed by 0 bases and J by 1 base, leaving 9 bases between them. Germline CDR1 is MNHEY and CDR2 is SVGAGI. CDR3 sequence (DNA): TGTGCCAGCAGTTACTCGGGGGCCCGTAACTATGGCTACACCTTC. Protein sequence: CASSYSGARNYGYTF.

The chain combines TRBV6-5 with TRBJ1-2; possibly TRBD1 for D (5 bases). Germline CDR1 is MNHEY and CDR2 is SVGAGI. Trimming shortened V by 6 bases and J by 8 bases, and 16 bases separated the two germline ends. CDR3 length: 13 residues. CDR3 residues: CASSRGAGGGYTF. The DNA of the CDR3 is TGTGCCAGCAGCCGCGGGGCGGGTGGCGGCTACACCTTC.

This clone was counted between two and nine times. This rearrangement joins TRBV2 to TRBJ1-2, with unresolved D. V was clipped by 6 bases and J by 4 bases, with 15 bases between them. The CDR3 length is 14 residues. Per germline, CDR1 SNHLY and CDR2 FYNNEI. CDR3 sequence reads: CASRPDASPYGYTF. In DNA form, the CDR3 reads TGTGCCAGCAGACCCGACGCTAGCCCCTATGGCTACACCTTC.

The V and J genes are TRBV5-6 and TRBJ1-5, with D maybe TRBD1 (5 bases). This CDR3 has 16 residues. The V and J ends lost 2 bases and 1 base respectively, with 13 bases between them. In germline, CDR1 is SGHDT, CDR2 YYEEEE. CDR3 in amino acids: CASSFGHTRSNQPQHF. CDR3 coding DNA: TGTGCCAGCAGCTTCGGACACACCAGAAGCAATCAGCCCCAGCATTTT.

This clone was observed a handful of times. The rearrangement uses TRBV2 and TRBJ2-6; TRBD2 matches at 13 bases. This CDR3 contains 20 residues. Trimming cost V 2 bases and J 1 base; bases outside gene matches: 8. CDR1 is SNHLY and CDR2 is FYNNEI in the germline V gene. DNA for the CDR3: TGTGCCAGCAGTGAAACGGGACTAGCGGGGACAGAATCTGGGGCCAACGTCCTGACTTTC. Its translation: CASSETGLAGTESGANVLTF.

The chain carries TRBV3-1 (or the pseudogene TRBV3-2) and TRBJ1-2; 7 bases map to TRBD1. The CDR3 contains 14 residues. Per the germline V gene, CDR1 is LGHDT and CDR2 is YNNKEL (reference sequence). V lost 0 bases and J lost 7; bases outside the gene matches: 5. The CDR3 coding sequence is TGTGCCAGCAGCCAAGACAAAGGGGGCTCTGGCTACACCTTC. Residues: CASSQDKGGSGYTF.

This rearrangement joins TRBV12-3 or TRBV12-4 to TRBJ2-1; tentatively, D is TRBD1 (6 bases). The V gene lost 8 bases and the J gene lost 6 bases, with 8 bases spanning the gap. This CDR3 is 11 amino acids long. The CDR3 protein is CASGQFNEQFF. CDR3 coding DNA: TGTGCCAGCGGACAGTTCAATGAGCAGTTCTTC.

The rearrangement uses TRBV28 and TRBJ2-5; TRBD2 aligns across 9 bases. The trim removed 4 bases at V and 1 base at J, leaving 7 bases unmatched. Germline CDR1 is MDHEN and CDR2 is SYDVKM. The CDR3 has 16 residues. CDR3 loop: CASSSSQRGVQETQYF. In DNA, the CDR3 is TGTGCCAGCAGTTCGTCTCAGCGGGGGGTCCAAGAGACCCAGTACTTC. Complete variable domain (other parts from reference TRBV28 and TRBJ2-5): DVKVTQSSRYLVKRTGEKVFLECVQDMDHENMFWYRQDPGLGLRLIYFSYDVKMKEKGDIPEGYSVSREKKERFSLILESASTNQTSMYLCASSSSQRGVQETQYFGPGTRLLVL.

J is TRBJ2-7 and V is TRBV12-3 or TRBV12-4; no clear D gene. V was pared by 4 bases and J by 2 bases, with 9 bases between. This CDR3 is 13 amino acids long. CDR3 amino acids: CASSWAETYEQYF. In DNA, the CDR3 is TGTGCCAGCAGTTGGGCCGAGACCTACGAGCAGTACTTC.

V usage is TRBV6-5 and J usage is TRBJ2-7, with D perhaps matching TRBD1 (5 bases). The CDR3 has 15 amino acids. Per germline, CDR1 MNHEY and CDR2 SVGAGI. Trimming stripped 0 bases from V and 0 bases from J, with 9 bases between. CDR3 in amino acids: CASSYSGLDSYEQYF. CDR3 nucleotide sequence: TGTGCCAGCAGTTACTCGGGGCTAGACTCCTACGAGCAGTACTTC.